The TCR beta chain under discussion was sequenced for a study of CD8+ T cells in alopecia areata. Treatment of the sample: oral pan-JAK inhibitor, 5-10 mg twice daily. After isolation, RNA underwent reverse transcription to generate cDNA as the sequencing template. Clones were sequenced by immunoSEQ multiplex PCR, and TCRdb holds only the in-frame ones, with some missing. The repertoire holds roughly 190,000 clones, with around 60% as singletons. This clone has more than one count but fewer than ten. Its antigen is still unknown. Points from the study as a whole: Across lesional scalp, and particularly alopecia totalis/universalis, clonality surpassed that of normal scalp.

CDR3 length: 14 amino acids. V was pared by 0 bases and J by 6 bases, with 11 bases between. CDR1 is MNHEY and CDR2 is SVGAGI in the germline V gene. The material was CD4+ T cells sorted from blood, obtained at week 4, from a patient treated with tofacitinib. This clonotype originated in a human donor with alopecia areata. The V call is TRBV6-5, the J call TRBJ1-2; TRBD1 is a possible D gene (5 bases). For the CDR3, the DNA is TGTGCCAGCAGTTACTCCCTCTGGGGGGATGGCTACACCTTC. Its protein product is CASSYSLWGDGYTF.